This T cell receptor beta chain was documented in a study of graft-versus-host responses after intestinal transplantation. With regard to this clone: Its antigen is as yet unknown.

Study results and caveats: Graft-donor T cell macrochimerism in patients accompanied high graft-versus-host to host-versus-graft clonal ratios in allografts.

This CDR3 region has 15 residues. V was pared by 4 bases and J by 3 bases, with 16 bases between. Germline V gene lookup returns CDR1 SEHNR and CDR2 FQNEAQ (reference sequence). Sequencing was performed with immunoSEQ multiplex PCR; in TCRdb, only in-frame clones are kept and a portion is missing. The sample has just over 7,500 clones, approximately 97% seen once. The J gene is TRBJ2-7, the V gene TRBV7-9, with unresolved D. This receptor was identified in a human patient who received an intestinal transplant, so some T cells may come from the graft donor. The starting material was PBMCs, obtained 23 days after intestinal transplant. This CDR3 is CASSSTQNSGYEQYF. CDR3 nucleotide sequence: TGTGCCAGCAGCTCAACCCAGAACTCAGGCTACGAGCAGTACTTC.